These T cell receptor beta chains were read from a single sample in a study of control samples from healthy donors and cancer patients. The method was immunoSEQ multiplex PCR; TCRdb's version includes in-frame clones alone and lacks a portion of them. The repertoire holds roughly 92,000 clones, with 70% to 90% as singletons. Sequencing was done on a sample of blood. These receptors originate from a woman aged 45-65 years in good health. The CDR3 runs from the conserved cysteine through the conserved F or W.

j_call v_call cdr3_aa
TRBJ2-5 TRBV6-2/TRBV6-3 CASSPGLPGETQYF
TRBJ1-2 TRBV5-5 CASSLGPENYGYTF
TRBJ2-6 TRBV10-3 CAIGLSGANVLTF
TRBJ2-7 TRBV6-2/TRBV6-3 CASSYYGTSAEQYF
TRBJ2-2 TRBV19 CASSIGGRAGELFF
TRBJ2-7 TRBV29-1 CSALTVLGEQYF
TRBJ1-1 TRBV7-9 CASSLVGDTEAFF
TRBJ1-1 TRBV11-1 CASSRRQGKTEAFF
TRBJ1-1 TRBV6-2/TRBV6-3 CASSYSPGVTEAFF
TRBJ1-1 TRBV19 CASSARWTGNTEAFF
TRBJ1-6 TRBV11-2 CASSSGHGRVGSPLHF
TRBJ1-5 TRBV28 CASSLQRNQPQHF
TRBJ1-1 TRBV4-2 CASSLGRNTEAFF
TRBJ1-5 TRBV7-8 CASSLGGLLSNQPQHF
TRBJ2-2 TRBV5-1 CASSLETVYLNTGELFF
TRBJ2-2 TRBV19 CASSMGPNTGELFF
TRBJ2-6 TRBV7-2 CASSLVGLAGVGANVLTF
TRBJ1-2 TRBV9 CASSAPQGFHGYTF
TRBJ1-5 TRBV19 CASRTAAVSAQHF
TRBJ1-4 TRBV15 CATSRDRQDNEKLFF
TRBJ1-4 TRBV11-3 CASSLDGRGNEKLFF
TRBJ1-3 TRBV11-1 CASSVRQAHSGNTIYF
TRBJ2-7 TRBV21-1 CASRKRGTSGGPRCEQYF
TRBJ1-1 TRBV6-6 CASRVEAAEAFF
TRBJ2-7 TRBV18 CASSPLVFPYEQYF
TRBJ2-7 TRBV6-5 CASSYQNRQAYEQYF
TRBJ2-3 TRBV19 CASSRTSGGSGGTDTQYF
TRBJ2-5 TRBV6-5 CASRGFEFSQETQYF
TRBJ2-5 TRBV5-1 CASVRGLGSSGTQYF
TRBJ1-5 TRBV10-1 CASSIFCRTLNQPQHF
TRBJ1-5 TRBV19 CASSSSANQPQHF
TRBJ2-3 TRBV7-9 CASSRTQSTDTQYF
TRBJ1-1 TRBV2 CASRLDSNTEAFF
TRBJ1-1 TRBV6-4 CASSDSLFNTEAFF
TRBJ2-6 TRBV18 CASSLNRGASTGANVLTF
TRBJ2-5 TRBV12-3/TRBV12-4 CASSLFAKETQYF
TRBJ1-2 TRBV27 CASSLSPTSPGYGYTF
TRBJ1-2 TRBV28 CASSNPGTGFFGYTF
TRBJ2-7 TRBV4-3 CASSREGTQYF
TRBJ1-5 TRBV12-3/TRBV12-4 CASSLGSNQPQHF
TRBJ2-3 TRBV7-3 CASSSGLAGITDTQYF
TRBJ2-7 TRBV2 CASRASGLRAVEQYF
TRBJ1-2 TRBV3-1/TRBV3-2 CASSQAPGQGASYGYTF
TRBJ1-1 TRBV25-1 CASSGKWNTEAFF
TRBJ2-7 TRBV18 CASSPPVGHEQYF
TRBJ1-3 TRBV5-1 CASSLVGGIAGNTIYF
TRBJ2-2 TRBV7-3 CASSVLAGDTGELFF
TRBJ1-1 TRBV29-1 CSVSRNWNTEAFF
TRBJ1-1 TRBV6-5 CASRRTGMNTEAFF
TRBJ1-1 TRBV2 CASSAGLNTEAFF